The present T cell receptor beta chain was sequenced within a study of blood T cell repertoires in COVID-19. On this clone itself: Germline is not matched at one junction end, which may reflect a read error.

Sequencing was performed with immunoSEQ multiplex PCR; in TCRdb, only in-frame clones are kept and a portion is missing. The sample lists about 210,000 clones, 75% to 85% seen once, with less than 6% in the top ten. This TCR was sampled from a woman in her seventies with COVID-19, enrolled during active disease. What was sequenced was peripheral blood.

This CDR3 is CASSVEGGTGGLFF. The CDR3 bases are TGTGCCAGCAGCGTAGAGGGAGGAACCGGGGGGCTGTTTTTT. This chain connects TRBV9 to TRBJ2-2; weak D call: TRBD2 (6 bases). The CDR3 has 14 residues. Germline V CDR1 and CDR2: SGDLS, YYNGEE.